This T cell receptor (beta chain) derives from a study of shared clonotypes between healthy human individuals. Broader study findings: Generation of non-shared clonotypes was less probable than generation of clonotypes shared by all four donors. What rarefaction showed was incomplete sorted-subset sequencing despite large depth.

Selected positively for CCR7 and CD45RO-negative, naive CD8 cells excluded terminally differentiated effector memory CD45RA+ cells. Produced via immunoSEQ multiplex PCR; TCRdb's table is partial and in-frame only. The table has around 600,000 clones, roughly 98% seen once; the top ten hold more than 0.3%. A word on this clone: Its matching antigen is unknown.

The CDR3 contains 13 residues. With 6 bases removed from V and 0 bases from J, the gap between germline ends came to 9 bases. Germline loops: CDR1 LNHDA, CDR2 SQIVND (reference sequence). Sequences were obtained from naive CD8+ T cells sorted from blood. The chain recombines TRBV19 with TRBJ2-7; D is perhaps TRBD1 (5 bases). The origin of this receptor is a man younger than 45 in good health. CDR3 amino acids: CASSHRHSYEQYF. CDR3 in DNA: TGTGCCAGTAGCCACAGGCACTCCTACGAGCAGTACTTC.